One and the same sample provided the 22 T cell receptor beta chains below, sequenced in a study of T cells in localized non-small cell lung cancer. Repertoires were generated with immunoSEQ multiplex PCR, while TCRdb's copy carries only in-frame clones and drops some. The table includes roughly 72,000 clones, 65% to 85% detected once. Sequencing used peripheral blood, obtained before any cancer treatment. These receptors originate from a female donor aged 60 or older with stage I lung adenocarcinoma.

There are many counts of this clone. The CDR3 spells CASSVTRTANTEAFF. In DNA, the CDR3 is TGTGCCAGCAGCGTAACGCGGACCGCTAACACTGAAGCTTTCTTT. The chain is built from TRBV13 and TRBJ1-1; D is uncertain. CDR1 is PRHDT and CDR2 is FYEKMQ in the germline V gene (reference sequence). Trimming shortened V by 5 bases and J by 2 bases, and 15 bases separated the two germline ends. This CDR3 contains 15 residues.

V usage is TRBV11-1 and J usage is TRBJ1-3, with D unclear. Trimming removed 5 bases from V and 2 bases from J, with 10 bases in between. In germline, CDR1 is SGHAT, CDR2 FQDESV (reference sequence). This CDR3 has 14 amino acids. In nucleotides, the CDR3 is TGTGCCAGCAGCCGGACGTCGACTGGAAACACCATATATTTT. Its protein is CASSRTSTGNTIYF.

This clone has a handful of counts. The chain recombines TRBV7-2 with TRBJ2-1, with TRBD2 matching over 9 bases. Germline V gene lookup returns CDR1 SGHTA and CDR2 FQGNSA. This CDR3 region has 17 residues. With 5 bases clipped from V and 0 bases from J, the junction kept 8 bases outside the gene matches. As DNA, the CDR3 is TGTGCCAGCAGCCTCCTAGGACTAGCGAACTCCTACAATGAGCAGTTCTTC. Protein product: CASSLLGLANSYNEQFF.

This clone was observed a handful of times. V gene TRBV5-4 combines with J gene TRBJ2-2, with D uncertain. This CDR3 is 11 amino acids long. Trimming cost V 3 bases and J 7 bases, with 4 bases left between them. Germline values: CDR1 SGHNT, CDR2 YYREEE (reference sequence). CDR3 region: CASSYNGELFF. The DNA for the CDR3 is TGTGCCAGCAGCTACAACGGGGAGCTGTTTTTT.

The rearrangement links TRBV2 to TRBJ2-5; the D gene could be TRBD1 or TRBD2 (5 bases each). Germline values: CDR1 SNHLY, CDR2 FYNNEI. Trimming removed 3 bases from V and 1 base from J, with 9 bases in between. The CDR3 runs 14 residues. Here the CDR3 DNA reads TGTGCCAGCAGTGACCTTGGGGGCCAAGAGACCCAGTACTTC. Its protein is CASSDLGGQETQYF.

The CDR3 loop reads CASRGGSRYGYTF. DNA for the CDR3: TGTGCCAGCAGGGGGGGGTCGAGGTATGGCTACACCTTC. The chain uses TRBV28 and TRBJ1-2; the D gene is possibly TRBD1 (5 bases). With 6 bases removed from V and 5 bases from J, the gap between germline ends came to 13 bases. The CDR3 runs 13 residues. Germline CDR1 is MDHEN and CDR2 is SYDVKM.

The chain has TRBV5-1 and TRBJ1-3, with D unclear. Germline V gives CDR1 SGHRS, CDR2 YFSETQ. This CDR3 spans 15 amino acids. V lost 5 bases and J 7 bases, leaving 19 bases between the germline ends. The DNA of the CDR3 is TGCGCCAGCAGTCAGGATGGGGAAAAAAGGAACACCATATATTTT. Residues: CASSQDGEKRNTIYF.

The chain links TRBV6-5 to TRBJ1-6; D might be TRBD1 (5 bases). Germline CDR1 MNHEY, CDR2 SVGAGI. This CDR3 comprises 14 residues. The ends were cut back, 5 bases at V and 3 bases at J, with 8 bases in the middle. CDR3 amino acids: CASSTDNYNSPLHF. CDR3 coding DNA: TGTGCCAGCAGTACGGACAACTATAATTCACCCCTCCACTTT.

This chain connects TRBV10-3 to TRBJ1-2; D is unresolved. Germline V gives CDR1 ENHRY, CDR2 SYGVKD. Between the trimmed V and J ends, which lost 3 bases and 6 bases, there was a span of 11 bases. The CDR3 contains 13 residues. CDR3 nucleotides: TGTGCCATCAGTGACACCGGTTCAGATGGCTACACCTTC. This encodes CAISDTGSDGYTF.

This sequence joins TRBV10-3 and TRBJ1-4, with 7 nucleotides matching TRBD1. J lost 7 bases, V lost 8 bases, and 7 bases had no gene match. Germline V gene sequence: CDR1 ENHRY, CDR2 SYGVKD. CDR3 length: 13 residues. CDR3 nucleotide sequence: TGTGCCATCCGGGGGCAGGGGGTTGAAAAACTGTTTTTT. The encoded protein is CAIRGQGVEKLFF.

This chain links TRBV4-3 with TRBJ2-1; possibly TRBD2 for D (6 bases). The CDR3 consists of 12 residues. Germline V gene sequence: CDR1 LGHNA, CDR2 YSLEER. Trimming took off 2 bases at V and 12 bases at J, with 11 bases between the two ends. CDR3 in DNA: TGCGCCAGCAGCCAATCGAACGGGGGGCAGTTCTTC. The encoded protein is CASSQSNGGQFF.

This chain uses TRBV23-1 with TRBJ1-3; 9 bases are shared with TRBD1. TRBV23-1 is an ORF for which the function is uncertain. V gave up 5 bases and J gave up 4 bases; unmatched junction bases: 3. This CDR3 has 14 residues. The chain's CDR3 is CASSGGTGGNTIYF. The CDR3 bases are TGCGCCAGCAGTGGGGGGACAGGGGGAAACACCATATATTTT.

The rearrangement uses TRBV7-2 and TRBJ2-1; D is unresolved. Trimming removed 6 bases from V and 0 bases from J, with 15 bases in between. CDR1 and CDR2 from the germline V gene are SGHTA and FQGNSA. This CDR3 is 16 amino acids long. This CDR3 is CASSPRRGTSYNEQFF. CDR3 coding DNA: TGTGCCAGCAGTCCCCGGCGTGGCACCTCCTACAATGAGCAGTTCTTC.

V usage is TRBV28 and J usage is TRBJ1-2; D uncertain. The germline CDR1 and CDR2 sequences are MDHEN and SYDVKM. This CDR3 has 12 amino acids. Between the trimmed V and J ends, which lost 5 bases and 5 bases, there was a span of 9 bases. CDR3 in amino acids: CASSLPQYGYTF. The CDR3 DNA reads as TGTGCCAGCAGTCTCCCTCAGTATGGCTACACCTTC.

The chain couples TRBV5-4 to TRBJ2-5; the D is unclear. The CDR3 is 11 amino acids. V gave up 5 bases and J gave up 2 bases, with 4 bases separating them. From germline, CDR1 is SGHNT and CDR2 YYREEE (reference sequence). The chain's CDR3 is CASSAQETQYF. For the CDR3, the DNA is TGTGCCAGCAGTGCTCAAGAGACCCAGTACTTC.

This clone was recorded only once. The CDR3 bases are TGCAGTGCACGAGGGGGATACGAACTGTTTTTT. It specifies CSARGGYELFF. The rearrangement joins TRBV20-1 to TRBJ1-4; D may be TRBD1 (6 bases). The germline V gene has CDR1 DFQATT and CDR2 SNEGSKA (reference sequence). This CDR3 region has 11 residues. V was pared by 6 bases and J by 12 bases, with 14 bases between.

The chain combines TRBV19 with TRBJ1-2; 9 bases are shared with TRBD1. There are 14 residues in the CDR3. V dropped 10 bases and J dropped 4; count of bases not matched to a gene: 10. Germline values: CDR1 LNHDA, CDR2 SQIVND (reference sequence). The CDR3 sequence is CATDDRGGPYGYTF. The CDR3 DNA sequence: TGTGCCACAGACGACAGGGGGGGACCCTATGGCTACACCTTC.

The rearrangement joins TRBV4-1 to TRBJ2-3; 7 nucleotides agree with TRBD2. The CDR3 has 17 amino acids. Per germline, CDR1 MGHRA and CDR2 YSYEKL. Unmatched junction bases numbered 9, after V lost 1 base and J lost 2 bases. The CDR3 nucleotides are TGCGCCAGCAGCCAAGGAATTAGCGGGTTTTTCACAGATACGCAGTATTTT. Translating it yields CASSQGISGFFTDTQYF.

The gene calls are TRBV6-5 and TRBJ1-2; no reliable D call. V was trimmed by 2 bases and J by 3 bases, leaving 13 bases between them. This CDR3 spans 15 amino acids. Looked up from germline, CDR1 is MNHEY and CDR2 is SVGAGI. The CDR3 DNA reads as TGTGCCAGCAGTTACGGGTCTGCAAGGGACTATGGCTACACCTTC. Translated, it gives CASSYGSARDYGYTF.

This chain uses TRBV5-1 with TRBJ2-3, with 9 bases matching TRBD2. Germline V gene sequence: CDR1 SGHRS, CDR2 YFSETQ. V lost 1 base, J lost 5 bases, and 8 bases stayed unmatched. The CDR3 covers 16 residues. CDR3 in DNA: TGCGCCAGCAGCTTGTTGCGGGGGGGCCCAAGAGATACGCAGTATTTT. Its protein product is CASSLLRGGPRDTQYF.

This clone showed up just once. V is TRBV5-1 and J is TRBJ2-7; D may correspond to TRBD1 or TRBD2 (5 bases each). This CDR3 contains 13 residues. CDR1 is SGHRS, CDR2 YFSETQ, per germline. With 4 bases removed from V and 2 bases from J, the gap between germline ends came to 10 bases. In DNA, the CDR3 is TGCGCCAGCAGCCTGGGACCGACCTACGAGCAGTACTTC. It codes for CASSLGPTYEQYF.

Ten or more counts support this clone. The chain is built from TRBV11-2 and TRBJ2-2; D might be TRBD1 (5 bases). The CDR3 extends over 14 amino acids. CDR1 is SGHAT, CDR2 FQNNGV, per germline. Trimming removed 5 bases from V and 5 bases from J, with 12 bases in between. CDR3 region: CASSGIGETGELFF. The DNA of the CDR3 is TGTGCCAGCAGCGGGATAGGGGAAACCGGGGAGCTGTTTTTT.